The rows below give T cell receptor beta chains drawn from one sample of a study of cytomegalovirus exposure and HLA in healthy donors. This table comes from immunoSEQ multiplex PCR, and its TCRdb copy is limited to in-frame clones, with some not included. The sample records around 110,000 clones, approximately 81% being singletons. Material: PBMCs. Every receptor here comes from a man aged 30 to 45 in good health and CMV-seronegative. Each CDR3 is given with its conserved first and last residue. A D gene is named only where the DNA matches it firmly. Clone size is stated in some rows and not others, as once, few, many or a class when expanded.

>16|.|.|TRBJ1-5|TRBV5-1
CASSPGGGKDNQPQHF
TGCGCCAGCAGCCCCGGCGGGGGGAAGGACAATCAGCCCCAGCATTTT
>13|.|TRBD1|TRBJ2-3|TRBV7-9
CASGTGVTDTQYF
TGTGCCAGCGGGACAGGGGTAACAGATACGCAGTATTTT
>15|few|TRBD2|TRBJ2-1|TRBV11-2
CASTGGLAGGLFQFF
TGTGCCAGCACGGGGGGACTAGCGGGGGGGCTATTTCAGTTCTTC
>15|.|.|TRBJ1-1|TRBV5-1
CASSPSWTVNTEAFF
TGCGCCAGCAGCCCGTCGTGGACAGTGAACACTGAAGCTTTCTTT
>13|.|.|TRBJ1-6|TRBV4-1
CASSLNQGSPLHF
TGCGCCAGCAGCCTAAACCAGGGCTCACCCCTCCACTTT
>12|.|.|TRBJ1-2|TRBV7-2
CASSLQGNGYTF
TGTGCCAGCAGCTTACAGGGTAATGGCTACACCTTC
>13|.|.|TRBJ2-7|TRBV28
CASSLWPVYEQYF
TGTGCCAGCAGTTTATGGCCAGTCTACGAGCAGTACTTC
>13|.|.|TRBJ1-1|TRBV16
CASSRPQGPEAFF
TGTGCCAGCAGCCGCCCTCAGGGGCCTGAAGCTTTCTTT
>13|.|TRBD1|TRBJ2-5|TRBV29-1
CSSTGDNRSTQYF
TGCAGCAGTACAGGGGACAACCGGTCCACCCAGTACTTC
>16|few|TRBD2|TRBJ2-3|TRBV9
CASSDRLAGSTDTQYF
TGTGCCAGCAGCGACCGACTAGCGGGGAGCACAGATACGCAGTATTTT
>14|once|.|TRBJ2-1|TRBV6-1
CASSPQGFGDEQFF
TGTGCCAGCAGTCCACAGGGTTTTGGCGATGAGCAGTTCTTC
>15|.|TRBD1|TRBJ2-7|TRBV4-1
CASTRTGTGAYEQYF
TGCGCCAGCACTCGAACCGGGACAGGGGCCTACGAGCAGTACTTC
>15|.|.|TRBJ1-6|TRBV6-5
CASSSGTSPNSPLHF
TGTGCCAGCAGTTCCGGGACTTCTCCAAATTCACCCCTCCACTTT
>14|.|.|TRBJ1-1|TRBV7-8
CASSYGQGFAEAFF
TGTGCCAGCAGCTACGGGCAGGGGTTTGCTGAAGCTTTCTTT
>15|.|.|TRBJ2-7|TRBV5-8
CASSSPSSGFDEQYF
TGTGCCAGCAGCTCCCCATCCTCAGGGTTCGACGAGCAGTACTTC
>14|.|TRBD2|TRBJ2-5|TRBV6-1
CASSQPGLAKTQYF
TGTGCCAGCAGTCAGCCGGGACTAGCGAAGACCCAGTACTTC
>16|.|TRBD1|TRBJ1-2|TRBV5-3
CARSLARRDRACGYTF
TGTGCCAGAAGCTTGGCCCGACGGGACAGGGCCTGTGGCTACACCTTC
>15|.|TRBD2|TRBJ2-1|TRBV11-2
CASIPSGGAYNEQFF
TGTGCCAGCATCCCAAGCGGGGGAGCGTACAATGAGCAGTTCTTC
>12|.|.|TRBJ1-1|TRBV30
CAWSGGNTEAFF
TGTGCCTGGTCGGGGGGGAACACTGAAGCTTTCTTT
>14|.|TRBD1|TRBJ1-2|TRBV5-1
CASSLGTGGPGYTF
TGCGCCAGCAGCTTGGGTACAGGGGGCCCTGGCTACACCTTC
>13|.|.|TRBJ1-6|TRBV30
CAWSGQIWSPLHF
TGTGCCTGGAGCGGACAGATATGGTCACCCCTCCACTTT
>15|once|TRBD2|TRBJ2-7|TRBV10-1
CASSDPREGRGEQYF
TGCGCCAGCAGTGATCCACGGGAGGGCCGTGGTGAGCAGTACTTC
>15|.|.|TRBJ1-5|TRBV9
CASSAIDSAGWPQHF
TGTGCCAGCAGCGCGATAGACAGCGCCGGATGGCCCCAGCATTTT
>16|.|TRBD1|TRBJ1-6|TRBV5-1
CASSLDPGTGFAPLHF
TGCGCCAGCAGCTTGGATCCCGGGACAGGGTTCGCACCCCTCCACTTT
>15|.|TRBD1|TRBJ1-3|TRBV25-1
CASSDYRGAGNTIYF
TGTGCCAGCAGTGACTACAGGGGCGCCGGAAACACCATATATTTT
>14|.|.|TRBJ2-5|TRBV10-2
CASRSGPETREQYF
TGCGCCAGCAGGTCGGGACCTGAAACACGGGAGCAGTACTTC
>16|few|.|TRBJ2-7|TRBV6-5
CASSYGRTPGGKEQYF
TGTGCCAGCAGTTACGGGCGGACGCCTGGAGGGAAAGAGCAGTACTTC
>18|.|TRBD2|TRBJ2-6|TRBV30
CAWTPGGTLLSGANVLTF
TGTGCCTGGACTCCCGGGGGGACGCTTCTCTCTGGGGCCAACGTCCTGACTTTC
>15|.|.|TRBJ1-2|TRBV18
CASSTGPGAGYGYTF
TGTGCCAGCTCAACAGGTCCAGGGGCTGGGTATGGCTACACCTTC
>16|.|.|TRBJ1-2|TRBV30
CAWSVRRLTMPYGYTF
TGTGCCTGGAGTGTCCGTCGCCTAACCATGCCCTATGGCTACACCTTC
>13|few|.|TRBJ1-1|TRBV19
CASRRSGPTEAFF
TGTGCCAGTAGGCGTTCAGGCCCCACTGAAGCTTTCTTT
>15|few|TRBD1|TRBJ1-1|TRBV6-5
CASSYSWQGGTEAFF
TGTGCCAGCAGTTACTCATGGCAGGGGGGCACTGAAGCTTTCTTT
>14|.|TRBD2|TRBJ2-5|TRBV9
CASSSNGGVETQYF
TGTGCCAGCAGCTCCAACGGGGGGGTGGAGACCCAGTACTTC
>14|.|.|TRBJ1-5|TRBV4-1
CASSQSTENQPQHF
TGCGCCAGCAGCCAGTCGACGGAGAATCAGCCCCAGCATTTT
>15|few|TRBD2|TRBJ2-5|TRBV6-5
CASSVSLAGGGTQYF
TGTGCCAGCAGTGTATCACTAGCGGGAGGGGGTACCCAGTACTTC
>14|.|TRBD2|TRBJ2-7|TRBV5-4
CASSWWREGYEQYF
TGTGCCAGCAGCTGGTGGCGGGAGGGGTACGAGCAGTACTTC
>13|once|.|TRBJ2-5|TRBV19
CASSTRDSLTQYF
TGTGCCAGTAGTACCCGGGACTCTTTAACCCAGTACTTC
>13|few|.|TRBJ1-2|TRBV5-6
CASSYRDHYGYTF
TGTGCCAGCAGCTACAGGGACCACTATGGCTACACCTTC
>13|.|.|TRBJ2-5|TRBV15
CATSRGPQETQYF
TGTGCCACCAGCAGGGGCCCCCAAGAGACCCAGTACTTC
>14|.|TRBD1|TRBJ1-2|TRBV30
CAWRPRDRGYGYTF
TGTGCCTGGAGACCCCGGGACAGGGGTTATGGCTACACCTTC
>13|.|.|TRBJ2-1|TRBV5-1
CASSFQGRDEQFF
TGCGCCAGCAGCTTCCAGGGCCGCGATGAGCAGTTCTTC
>13|few|.|TRBJ1-1|TRBV27
CASRSGGSTEAFF
TGTGCCAGCAGGAGCGGGGGAAGCACTGAAGCTTTCTTT
>16|.|.|TRBJ2-7|TRBV7-9
CASSPRDTGRSYEQYF
TGTGCCAGCAGCCCCCGGGACACAGGCCGATCCTACGAGCAGTACTTC
>13|.|.|TRBJ2-3|TRBV11-2
CASSLAVVDTQYF
TGTGCCAGCAGCTTAGCGGTTGTGGATACGCAGTATTTT
>15|.|.|TRBJ2-7|TRBV6-5
CASSYQAPGVYEQYF
TGTGCCAGCAGTTACCAAGCACCAGGGGTATACGAGCAGTACTTC
>15|.|TRBD1|TRBJ1-2|TRBV30
CAWLARDRNNYGYTF
TGTGCCTGGCTAGCCCGGGACAGGAACAACTATGGCTACACCTTC
>16|.|TRBD2|TRBJ2-3|TRBV4-1
CASSLLLGLGTDTQYF
TGCGCCAGCAGCCTTCTCCTTGGACTAGGTACAGATACGCAGTATTTT
>13|once|TRBD2|TRBJ2-1|TRBV29-1
CSVVGGRALEQFF
TGCAGCGTTGTGGGCGGGAGGGCTCTTGAGCAGTTCTTC
>13|.|.|TRBJ1-2|TRBV10-2
CASTPGHYYGYTF
TGCGCCAGCACCCCGGGACACTACTATGGCTACACCTTC
>15|few|TRBD1|TRBJ2-6|TRBV19
CASSRDRAGANVLTF
TGTGCCAGTAGCCGGGACAGGGCTGGGGCCAACGTCCTGACTTTC
>12|.|.|TRBJ2-2|TRBV5-8
CASTYSTGELFF
TGTGCCAGCACCTACTCCACCGGGGAGCTGTTTTTT
>14|.|.|TRBJ2-3|TRBV11-2
CASSLSTNTDTQYF
TGTGCCAGCAGCTTATCTACGAACACAGATACGCAGTATTTT
>15|.|TRBD2|TRBJ2-1|TRBV11-3
CASSLGVAGYNEQFF
TGTGCCAGCAGCTTAGGGGTAGCGGGGTACAATGAGCAGTTCTTC
>13|.|.|TRBJ1-6|TRBV2
CASRLTGNSPLHF
TGTGCCAGCAGGTTAACAGGGAATTCACCCCTCCACTTT
>15|.|.|TRBJ1-6|TRBV7-6
CASSTNQGSNSPLHF
TGTGCCAGCAGCACGAATCAGGGGAGTAATTCACCCCTCCACTTT
>14|.|TRBD1|TRBJ1-4|TRBV23-1
CASRRTGSEEKLFF
TGCGCCAGCAGGCGGACAGGATCGGAGGAAAAACTGTTTTTT
>14|once|.|TRBJ1-1|TRBV9
CASSAGAMNTEAFF
TGTGCCAGCAGCGCCGGAGCCATGAACACTGAAGCTTTCTTT
>14|.|.|TRBJ2-3|TRBV2
CASSAGWLSDTQYF
TGTGCCAGCAGTGCGGGGTGGTTGTCAGATACGCAGTATTTT
>14|.|.|TRBJ1-2|TRBV7-2
CASSLGRGANGYTF
TGTGCCAGCAGCTTAGGTCGGGGGGCAAATGGCTACACCTTC